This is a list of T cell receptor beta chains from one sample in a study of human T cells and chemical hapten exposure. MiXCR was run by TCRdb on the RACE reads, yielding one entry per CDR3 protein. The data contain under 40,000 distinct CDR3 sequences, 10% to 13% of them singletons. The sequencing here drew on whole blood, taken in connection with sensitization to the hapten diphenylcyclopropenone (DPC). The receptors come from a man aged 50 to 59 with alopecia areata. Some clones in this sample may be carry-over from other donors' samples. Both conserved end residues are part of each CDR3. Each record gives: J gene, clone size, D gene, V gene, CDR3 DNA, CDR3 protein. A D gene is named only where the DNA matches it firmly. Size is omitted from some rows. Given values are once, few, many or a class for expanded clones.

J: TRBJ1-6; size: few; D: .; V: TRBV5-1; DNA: TGCGCCAGCAGCTCAGGGCTTGGGGAGTCACCCCTCCACTTT; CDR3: CASSSGLGESPLHF
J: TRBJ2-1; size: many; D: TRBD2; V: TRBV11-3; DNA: TGTGCCAGCAGCCCCCGGACTAGCGGGAGCAATGAGCAGTTCTTC; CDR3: CASSPRTSGSNEQFF
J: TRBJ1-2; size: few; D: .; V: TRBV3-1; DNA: TGTGCCAGCAGCCTGGGACAAGCCTATGGCTACACCTTC; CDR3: CASSLGQAYGYTF
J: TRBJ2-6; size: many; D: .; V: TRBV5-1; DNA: TGCGCCAGCAGCTTGGGACACCACAGCTCTGGGGCCAACGTCCTGACTTTC; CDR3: CASSLGHHSSGANVLTF
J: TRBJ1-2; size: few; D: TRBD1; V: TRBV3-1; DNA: TGTGCCAGCAGCCAAACAGGGGATGGCTACACCTTC; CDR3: CASSQTGDGYTF
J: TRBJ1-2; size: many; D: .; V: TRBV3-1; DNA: TGTGCCAGCAGCCTCTGGCAGGGACGATATGGCTACACCTTC; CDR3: CASSLWQGRYGYTF
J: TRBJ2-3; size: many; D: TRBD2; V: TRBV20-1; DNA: TGCAGTGCTATGCTAGCGGGGAAAGATACGCAGTATTTT; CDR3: CSAMLAGKDTQYF
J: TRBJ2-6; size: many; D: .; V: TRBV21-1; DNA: TGTGCCAGCAGCAAAGCCCCGGGACAGATTTTCTCTGGGGCCAACGTCCTGACTTTC; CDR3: CASSKAPGQIFSGANVLTF
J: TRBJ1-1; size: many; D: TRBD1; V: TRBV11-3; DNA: TGTGCCAGCAGTCGGGACAGCATGAACACTGAAGCTTTCTTT; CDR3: CASSRDSMNTEAFF
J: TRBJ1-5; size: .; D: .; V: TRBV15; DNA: TGTGCCACCAGCAGAGGGGCCTCTAGCAATCAGCCCCAGCATTTT; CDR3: CATSRGASSNQPQHF
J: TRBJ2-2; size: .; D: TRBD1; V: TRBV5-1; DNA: TGCGCCAGCAGCTTGACGGGACAGGGTTCGACCGGGGAGCTGTTTTTT; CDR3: CASSLTGQGSTGELFF
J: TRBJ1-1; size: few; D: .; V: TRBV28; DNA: TGTGCCAGCACCGGAAGGGCTCAAGCGAACACTGAAGCTTTCTTT; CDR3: CASTGRAQANTEAFF
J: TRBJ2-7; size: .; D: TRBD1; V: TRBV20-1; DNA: TGCAGTGCTAGCCGGACAGGGCGGGAGCAGTACTTC; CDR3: CSASRTGREQYF
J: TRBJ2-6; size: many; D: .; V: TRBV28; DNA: TGTGCCAGCACCCGGTTGGGGTCCTCTGGGGCCAACGTCCTGACTTTC; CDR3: CASTRLGSSGANVLTF
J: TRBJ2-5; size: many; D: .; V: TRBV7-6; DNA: TGTGCCAGCAGCCGGGGGCGCCAAGAGACCCAGTACTTC; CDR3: CASSRGRQETQYF
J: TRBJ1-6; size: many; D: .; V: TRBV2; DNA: TGTGCCAGCAGTGGGGGGCCCGGAGGGTCACCCCTCCACTTT; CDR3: CASSGGPGGSPLHF
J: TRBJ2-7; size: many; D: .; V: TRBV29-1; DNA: TGCAGCGTTGAAGATCGTAAGGGGGGGTACGAGCAGTACTTC; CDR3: CSVEDRKGGYEQYF
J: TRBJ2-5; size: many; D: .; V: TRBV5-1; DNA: TGCGCCAGCAGCTTGGCCGCAGGGAAAGAGACCCAGTACTTC; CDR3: CASSLAAGKETQYF
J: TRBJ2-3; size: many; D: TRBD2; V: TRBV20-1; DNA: TGCAGTGCTAGAGGACTAGCGGGAGCATTTACAGATACGCAGTATTTT; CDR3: CSARGLAGAFTDTQYF
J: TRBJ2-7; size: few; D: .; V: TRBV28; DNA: TGTGCCAGCAGTCTCTCTGGGACAAGCTACGAGCAGTACTTC; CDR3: CASSLSGTSYEQYF
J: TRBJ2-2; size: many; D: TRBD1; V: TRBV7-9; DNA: TGTGCCAGCAGCCTACAGGGGGCAGCGTCCGGGGAGCTGTTTTTT; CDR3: CASSLQGAASGELFF
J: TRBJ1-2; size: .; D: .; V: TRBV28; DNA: TGTGCCAGCAGTTTAATGGGGAAAAACTATGGCTACACCTTC; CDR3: CASSLMGKNYGYTF
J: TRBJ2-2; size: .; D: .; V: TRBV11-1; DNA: TGTGCCAGCAGCGCGGTAGTCGTCCCCGGGGAGCTGTTTTTT; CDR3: CASSAVVVPGELFF
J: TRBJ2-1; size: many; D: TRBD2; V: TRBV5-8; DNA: TGTGCCAGCAGATACCGACTAGCGGGCCACAATGAGCAGTTCTTC; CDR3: CASRYRLAGHNEQFF
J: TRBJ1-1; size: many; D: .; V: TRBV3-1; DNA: TGTGCCAGCAGCCCACAAAACACTGAAGCTTTCTTT; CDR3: CASSPQNTEAFF
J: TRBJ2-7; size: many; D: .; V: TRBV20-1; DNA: TGCAGTGCTCCAGACACAGGGGTAGGGGGGGAGCAGTACTTC; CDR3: CSAPDTGVGGEQYF
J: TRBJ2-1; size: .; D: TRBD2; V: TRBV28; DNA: TGTGCCAGCATTCTGAGTGGGAGCGGGACGCGGAATGAGCAGTTCTTC; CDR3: CASILSGSGTRNEQFF
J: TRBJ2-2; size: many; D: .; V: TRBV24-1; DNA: TGTGCCACCAGTGATCCTGCAGGGTACCCCGGGGAGCTGTTTTTT; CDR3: CATSDPAGYPGELFF